This TCR beta chain was identified in a study of breast tumors, draining lymph nodes, adjacent tissues. The lymph nodes were axillary draining lymph nodes from breast cancer patients. TCRdb re-analysed the multiplex PCR reads in MiXCR, keeping a single row per CDR3 protein. The sample has some 140,000 distinct CDR3 sequences; about a fifth are singletons. The germline gives CDR1 MNHNS, CDR2 SASEGT. V lost 6 bases and J lost 7; bases outside the gene matches: 13. The CDR3 is 15 residues long. General study findings and limits: Luminal-like breast cancer showed significantly greater tumor-nontumor repertoire similarity than basal-like breast cancer did. The lymph node origin of tumor T cells was framed as consistent with a hypothesis, not demonstrated. Most tumor T cells seemingly derive from lymph node, then expand in tumor. Tumors had less TCR diversity than lymph nodes, more than nontumor tissue.

This clonotype was seen a few times. As yet, its antigen is unknown. J is TRBJ1-2 and V is TRBV6-1; 8 bases agree with TRBD1. The sequence was collected from a female donor with breast cancer. Some clones in this sample may be carry-over from other donors' samples. Source material: axillary lymph node tissue. The CDR3, as DNA: TGTGCCAGCAGCCCCCCGGGGGACAGGCGTTTTGGCTACACCTTC. Its protein product is CASSPPGDRRFGYTF.